This section outlines one T cell receptor (beta chain) sequence together with its context. Its antigen is unknown. These data originate in a study of immune cell composition in non-small cell lung cancer. Study summary: Most cases were lung adenocarcinoma or squamous cell carcinoma.

Normal lung was taken at the farthest possible site, at least 3 cm from tumour. Template was genomic DNA from frozen, unsorted single-cell suspensions. Here immunoSEQ multiplex PCR was the method, and the copy in TCRdb shows in-frame clones only, minus some. This sample has about 4,500 clones, with less than 75% found just once. Study findings and constraints: Overall clonality, unlike maximal tumour-associated clone frequency, did not predict TIL reactivity.

The CDR3 covers 14 residues. Germline V lookup: CDR1 MNHEY, CDR2 SMNVEV (reference sequence). Trimming took 1 base from V and 6 from J, leaving 10 bases between them. The J gene is TRBJ1-5, the V gene TRBV27; tentatively, D is TRBD1 (5 bases). The receptor's source is a human donor with non-small cell lung cancer. The sequencing sample was made of non-adjacent lung tissue. CDR3 amino acids: CASSLLGARQPQHF. The CDR3 coding sequence is TGTGCCAGCAGTTTATTAGGGGCTCGTCAGCCCCAGCATTTT.